These 32 T cell receptor beta chains share one sample of origin, sequenced in a study of cytomegalovirus exposure and HLA in healthy donors. Amplification used 60 Vbeta primers and 13 Jbeta primers. The protocol was immunoSEQ multiplex PCR, while the TCRdb copy is restricted to in-frame clones and leaves out a portion. The repertoire holds 140,000 to 150,000 clones, with approximately 86% as singletons. Material for sequencing was PBMCs. These receptors came from a woman between 40 and 50 years old in good health and CMV-seronegative.

This chain joins TRBV7-2 and TRBJ1-5; 11 bases fit TRBD1. Germline V lookup: CDR1 SGHTA, CDR2 FQGNSA. The CDR3 length is 14 residues. Germline trimming cut 4 bases from V and 10 bases from J; bases unmatched to any gene: 6. Here the CDR3 reads CASSSGQGEEPQHF. The CDR3 DNA is TGTGCCAGCAGCTCGGGACAGGGGGAAGAACCCCAGCATTTT.

This clone came up once. The rearrangement uses TRBV5-3 and TRBJ2-7; D is unresolved. TRBV5-3 is an ORF; its function is uncertain. The V end was cut by 1 base, the J end by 0 bases, with 8 bases between. CDR3 size: 14 residues. The CDR3 protein is CARSLRRSSYEQYF. The CDR3 nucleotides are TGTGCCAGAAGCTTGCGGCGGAGCTCCTACGAGCAGTACTTC.

The chain combines TRBV6-6 with TRBJ2-5, with 8 bases fitting TRBD1. The germline V gene encodes CDR1 MNHNY and CDR2 SVGAGI (reference sequence). J lost 3 bases, V lost 6 bases, and 9 bases had no gene match. The CDR3 runs 15 residues. As DNA, the CDR3 is TGTGCCAGCAGCCCAACCGGGACAGGTGAAGAGACCCAGTACTTC. Its protein is CASSPTGTGEETQYF.

The V and J genes are TRBV7-9 and TRBJ1-2; weak D call: TRBD1 (6 bases). Germline V gives CDR1 SEHNR, CDR2 FQNEAQ (reference sequence). V was trimmed by 8 bases and J by 8 bases, leaving 21 bases between them. The CDR3 length is 14 residues. The chain's CDR3 is CASSSRTDSRGYTF. CDR3 bases: TGTGCCAGCTCCTCGCGCACGGACAGTCGGGGCTACACCTTC. Combining the CDR3 with reference TRBV7-9 and TRBJ1-2 gives the whole variable domain DTGVSQNPRHKITKRGQNVTFRCDPISEHNRLYWYRQTLGQGPEFLTYFQNEAQLEKSRLLSDRFSAERPKGSFSTLEIQRTEQGDSAMYLCASSSRTDSRGYTFGSGTRLTVV.

This chain joins TRBV5-6 and TRBJ2-5, with TRBD2 matching 7 bases. The CDR3 is 14 residues long. Germline V gene lookup returns CDR1 SGHDT and CDR2 YYEEEE. V shed 7 bases and J 7 bases; nucleotides not matched to a gene: 13. The CDR3: CASSTGEGRGTQYF. In DNA, the CDR3 is TGTGCCAGCTCTACCGGGGAGGGCCGGGGGACCCAGTACTTC.

The V gene is TRBV6-5, the J gene TRBJ1-4, with a possible D match to TRBD1 (5 bases). The CDR3 runs to 14 residues. The germline V gene encodes CDR1 MNHEY and CDR2 SVGAGI. Trimming left V 6 bases short and J 3 bases short, with 11 bases between. CDR3: CASRKGVANEKLFF. The CDR3 DNA reads TGTGCCAGCAGGAAAGGGGTGGCTAATGAAAAACTGTTTTTT.

This chain connects TRBV2 to TRBJ1-1; D not resolved. CDR1 and CDR2 (germline): SNHLY, FYNNEI. Trimming took 2 bases from V and 1 from J, leaving 11 bases between them. The CDR3 extends over 15 amino acids. Written as DNA, the CDR3 is TGTGCCAGCAGTGAATTTGGCCAGGAGAACACTGAAGCTTTCTTT. It encodes CASSEFGQENTEAFF. The full variable domain, with the rest looked up from reference TRBV2 and TRBJ1-1, is EPEVTQTPSHQVTQMGQEVILRCVPISNHLYFYWYRQILGQKVEFLVSFYNNEISEKSEIFDDQFSVERPDGSNFTLKIRSTKLEDSAMYFCASSEFGQENTEAFFGQGTRLTVV.

The chain has TRBV5-4 and TRBJ2-7; a weak D match, TRBD1 (5 bases). CDR1 SGHNT and CDR2 YYREEE come from the germline V gene (reference sequence). The CDR3 is 15 residues long. The V end lost 0 bases, the J end lost 0 bases, and 10 bases lay between the germline ends. CDR3 residues: CASSLGGKSSYEQYF. CDR3 DNA sequence: TGTGCCAGCAGCTTGGGGGGCAAGAGCTCCTACGAGCAGTACTTC.

The rearrangement uses TRBV19 and TRBJ1-1; maybe TRBD1 (5 bases). Trimming stripped 7 bases from V and 1 base from J, with 10 bases between. The germline V gene has CDR1 LNHDA and CDR2 SQIVND (reference sequence). This CDR3 is 13 amino acids long. CDR3 region: CASNNRGNTEAFF. For the CDR3, the DNA is TGTGCCAGTAACAATAGGGGGAACACTGAAGCTTTCTTT.

The chain couples TRBV7-6 to TRBJ2-5, with 11 bases matching TRBD2. The germline V gene encodes CDR1 SGHVS and CDR2 FNYEAQ. The V gene end was trimmed by 2 bases and the J gene end by 2 bases; junction bases not matched to a gene: 7. This CDR3 is built from 17 residues. The DNA of the CDR3 is TGTGCCAGCAGCTTACTAGCGGGAGGAAGGGAACAAGAGACCCAGTACTTC. This translates into CASSLLAGGREQETQYF.

This clone was picked up one time. V usage is TRBV27 and J usage is TRBJ1-2; D uncertain. Germline V CDR1 and CDR2: MNHEY, SMNVEV (reference sequence). Trimming left V 2 bases short and J 7 bases short, with 14 bases between. This CDR3 has 14 residues. CDR3 loop: CASSLNRYSFGYTF. As DNA, the CDR3 is TGTGCCAGCAGTTTAAATCGGTACAGCTTTGGCTACACCTTC.

The chain links TRBV29-1 to TRBJ1-4; the match to TRBD1 covers 9 bases. This CDR3 comprises 13 residues. Germline V gives CDR1 SQVTM, CDR2 ANQGSEA. V trimming: 3 bases; J trimming: 7 bases; junction bases outside the gene matches: 3. The CDR3 protein is CSVDPTGGEKLFF. The CDR3 DNA follows: TGCAGCGTTGACCCGACAGGGGGTGAAAAACTGTTTTTT.

The V and J genes are TRBV5-1 and TRBJ2-3, with TRBD2 identical over 10 bases. Germline V lookup: CDR1 SGHRS, CDR2 YFSETQ. The CDR3 spans 17 residues. With V trimmed by 4 bases and J by 2 bases, 10 bases remained unmatched. The DNA of the CDR3 is TGCGCCAGCAGCCTAACCGGGACTAGCGATAACACAGATACGCAGTATTTT. Residues: CASSLTGTSDNTDTQYF.

The chain recombines TRBV6-5 with TRBJ2-3, with D possibly matching TRBD2 (5 bases). The germline gives CDR1 MNHEY, CDR2 SVGAGI. The CDR3 is 13 residues long. V gave up 4 bases and J gave up 7 bases, with 12 bases separating them. The DNA of the CDR3 is TGTGCCAGCAGTTTGAACGGGGAGAATACGCAGTATTTT. This translates into CASSLNGENTQYF.

This clone qualifies as medium-sized (0.01 to 0.1%). The chain employs TRBV7-2 and TRBJ2-1; 7 bases line up with TRBD1. The germline V gene encodes CDR1 SGHTA and CDR2 FQGNSA. This CDR3 comprises 12 residues. V lost 4 bases to trimming and J lost 7 bases; unmatched junction nucleotides: 1. CDR3: CASSYRGNEQFF. The DNA of the CDR3 is TGTGCCAGCAGCTACAGGGGAAATGAGCAGTTCTTC.

The chain links TRBV9 to TRBJ2-5; D perhaps matches TRBD2 (6 bases). Per germline, CDR1 SGDLS and CDR2 YYNGEE. Trimming pared 3 bases from V and 11 bases from J, leaving 20 bases between. CDR3 size: 14 residues. CDR3 DNA sequence: TGTGCCAGCAGCGCCCCCGGCGGGGTTGGGGAGCAGTACTTC. It yields the protein CASSAPGGVGEQYF.

The chain recombines TRBV7-9 with TRBJ1-5; TRBD1 aligns across 7 bases. This CDR3 spans 13 amino acids. V lost 4 bases to trimming and J lost 5 bases; unmatched junction nucleotides: 2. Germline CDR1 is SEHNR and CDR2 is FQNEAQ (reference sequence). This CDR3 is CASSSTGHQPQHF. The CDR3 DNA is TGTGCCAGCAGCTCGACAGGGCATCAGCCCCAGCATTTT.

V is TRBV11-1 and J is TRBJ2-1; 11 bases are shared with TRBD1. Germline-derived CDR1 and CDR2 are SGHAT and FQDESV (reference sequence). This CDR3 has 15 amino acids. V lost 4 bases and J lost 5; bases outside the gene matches: 4. The CDR3 here is CASSSPGQGDNEQFF. In DNA, the CDR3 is TGTGCCAGCAGCTCCCCGGGACAGGGGGACAATGAGCAGTTCTTC.

V is TRBV4-1 and J is TRBJ2-1, with TRBD1 matching 8 bases. Germline loops: CDR1 MGHRA, CDR2 YSYEKL. The CDR3 has 16 amino acids. J was trimmed by 7 bases and V by 2 bases; bases with no gene match: 10. CDR3 DNA: TGCGCCAGCAGCCAACCGGCAGGGGGCAGGGGGAATGAGCAGTTCTTC. This encodes CASSQPAGGRGNEQFF.

The chain combines TRBV11-2 with TRBJ2-7, with TRBD1 matching 8 bases. Looked up from germline, CDR1 is SGHAT and CDR2 is FQNNGV. J lost 2 bases, V lost 5 bases, and 5 bases had no gene match. The CDR3 runs to 14 residues. In DNA form, the CDR3 reads TGTGCCAGCAGCAAACCGGGACAGGCCTACGAGCAGTACTTC. Translating it yields CASSKPGQAYEQYF.

The chain couples TRBV9 to TRBJ2-4; D is perhaps TRBD2 (5 bases). Germline CDR1 reads SGDLS; CDR2 reads YYNGEE. CDR3 length: 13 residues. Between the trimmed V and J ends, which lost 7 bases and 6 bases, there was a span of 14 bases. The CDR3 here is CASGAPSGNIQYF. CDR3 DNA sequence: TGTGCCAGCGGCGCACCAAGCGGAAACATTCAGTACTTC.

V is TRBV5-4 and J is TRBJ2-7; 10 positions match TRBD2. Germline CDR1 reads SGHNT; CDR2 reads YYREEE (reference sequence). The length of the CDR3 is 15 residues. The trim removed 2 bases at V and 3 bases at J, leaving 5 bases unmatched. The CDR3: CASSFSAGGLYEQYF. Written as DNA, the CDR3 is TGTGCCAGCAGCTTTTCAGCGGGAGGGCTCTACGAGCAGTACTTC.

The chain joins TRBV7-6 to TRBJ1-1, with a possible D match to TRBD1 (5 bases). Trimming took off 4 bases at V and 1 base at J, with 10 bases between the two ends. The CDR3 contains 14 residues. Per the germline V gene, CDR1 is SGHVS and CDR2 is FNYEAQ. In nucleotides, the CDR3 is TGTGCCAGCAGCTCGATGGGGGGGAACACTGAAGCTTTCTTT. It codes for CASSSMGGNTEAFF.

This rearrangement joins TRBV7-9 to TRBJ2-1; D not certain. This CDR3 has 15 amino acids. The V end lost 5 bases, the J end lost 2 bases, and 13 bases lay between the germline ends. Germline loops: CDR1 SEHNR, CDR2 FQNEAQ (reference sequence). CDR3 residues: CASSARSDPYNEQFF. CDR3 in DNA: TGTGCCAGCAGCGCCCGGTCCGATCCCTACAATGAGCAGTTCTTC.

The V call is TRBV13, the J call TRBJ2-1; D may be TRBD2 (6 bases). V was clipped by 5 bases and J by 6 bases, with 14 bases between them. Germline V gene lookup returns CDR1 PRHDT and CDR2 FYEKMQ (reference sequence). There are 14 residues in the CDR3. CDR3 residues: CASSPRGSSNEQFF. The CDR3 DNA sequence: TGTGCCAGCAGCCCCCGGGGGAGTTCCAATGAGCAGTTCTTC.

V gene TRBV28 combines with J gene TRBJ2-7, with a tentative D call TRBD2 (6 bases). The CDR3 runs to 15 residues. V lost 6 bases and J 3 bases, leaving 18 bases between the germline ends. The germline V gene has CDR1 MDHEN and CDR2 SYDVKM. CDR3: CASSPTTSAHYEQYF. The DNA of the CDR3 is TGTGCCAGCAGCCCAACGACTAGTGCACACTACGAGCAGTACTTC.

Turning to this clone: A junction boundary mismatches the germline segment, possibly from a read error. The chain links TRBV27 to TRBJ1-2; possibly TRBD1 for D (5 bases). Germline CDR1 MNHEY, CDR2 SMNVEV (reference sequence). The CDR3 extends over 18 amino acids. Here the CDR3 DNA reads TGTGCCAGCAGTTCCCCGCGCAGGGCAGTTGAACGTAACTATGGTTACACCTTC. Amino acids: CASSSPRRAVERNYGYTF.

Only one count was recorded for this clone. V usage is TRBV21-1 and J usage is TRBJ1-1; the table's D gene call, TRBD1, was not cross checked with the DNA. TRBV21-1 is deemed a pseudogene. The CDR3 is made up of 15 amino acids. CDR3 in amino acids: CASSKHTGGRTEAFF. CDR3 DNA sequence: TGTGCCAGCAGCAAACATACAGGGGGCAGAACTGAAGCTTTCTTT.

The CDR3 region has the DNA TGTGCCAGCAGATGGGGGACATTATCCTACGAGCAGTACTTC. Its protein product is CASRWGTLSYEQYF. The genes are TRBV6-1 and TRBJ2-7, with a tentative D call TRBD1 (6 bases). Trimming removed 6 bases from V and 1 base from J, with 13 bases in between. Germline CDR1 is MNHNS and CDR2 is SASEGT. The CDR3 covers 14 residues.

The chain couples TRBV10-3 to TRBJ2-7, with a tentative D call TRBD2 (5 bases). V was clipped by 11 bases and J by 6 bases, with 20 bases between them. The CDR3 runs to 13 residues. Per the germline V gene, CDR1 is ENHRY and CDR2 is SYGVKD. In nucleotides, the CDR3 is TGTGCCGCGAGGACTGGGGAGCTCCCCGAGCAGTACTTC. It encodes CAARTGELPEQYF.

The genes are TRBV11-3 and TRBJ2-3, with a possible D match to TRBD2 (5 bases). Germline-derived CDR1 and CDR2 are SGHNT and YENEEA. Trimming took 1 base from V and 5 from J, leaving 16 bases between them. This CDR3 has 16 amino acids. The CDR3 DNA sequence: TGTGCCAGCAGCTTAGTGACTATCGGTGGGATAGATACGCAGTATTTT. Encoded protein: CASSLVTIGGIDTQYF.

This clone was recorded only once. This sequence joins TRBV11-3 and TRBJ2-5; D remains ambiguous. This CDR3 is built from 13 residues. The germline V gene encodes CDR1 SGHNT and CDR2 YENEEA. Trimming took 5 bases from V and 2 from J, leaving 9 bases between them. DNA for the CDR3: TGTGCCAGCAGCCGAGGTCCTCAAGAGACCCAGTACTTC. Translating it yields CASSRGPQETQYF.